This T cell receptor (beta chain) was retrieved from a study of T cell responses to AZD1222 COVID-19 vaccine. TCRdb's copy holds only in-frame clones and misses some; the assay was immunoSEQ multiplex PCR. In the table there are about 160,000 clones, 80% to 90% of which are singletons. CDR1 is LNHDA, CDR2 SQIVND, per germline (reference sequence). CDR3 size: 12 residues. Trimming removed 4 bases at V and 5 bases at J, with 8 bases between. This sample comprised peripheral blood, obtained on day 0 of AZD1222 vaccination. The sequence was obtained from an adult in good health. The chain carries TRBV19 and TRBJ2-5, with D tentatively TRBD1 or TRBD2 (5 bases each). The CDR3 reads CASSRGSETQYF. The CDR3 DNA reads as TGTGCCAGTAGTAGGGGGAGCGAGACCCAGTACTTC.